This T cell receptor (beta chain) was recovered during a study of blood T cell repertoires in COVID-19. For the study at large: Collection of acute and convalescent COVID-19 samples took place in the United States, Italy and Spain.

Profiled with immunoSEQ multiplex PCR; TCRdb holds only in-frame clones, not every one. This table holds some 100,000 clones, approximately 86% found once. There are 14 residues in the CDR3. V gave up 2 bases and J gave up 4 bases, with 11 bases separating them. The germline gives CDR1 MNHNS, CDR2 SASEGT. The V gene is TRBV6-1, the J gene TRBJ1-1, with D perhaps TRBD1 (5 bases). Sequencing was carried out using PBMCs or T cells enriched from blood (not recorded which). This TCR came from a woman between 50 and 59 years old who had recovered from COVID-19. CDR3 loop: CASSESGGGTEAFF. The CDR3 region has the DNA TGTGCCAGCAGTGAATCCGGGGGGGGCACTGAAGCTTTCTTT.